This T cell receptor (beta chain) was sequenced for a study of control samples from healthy donors and cancer patients. Produced via immunoSEQ multiplex PCR; TCRdb's table is partial and in-frame only. In the table there are around 94,000 clones, less than 95% of which are singletons. CDR1 KGHSH and CDR2 LQKENI come from the germline V gene. The ends were cut back, 3 bases at V and 3 bases at J, with 15 bases in the middle. This CDR3 comprises 15 residues. This TCR was recovered from a woman aged 18 to 35 in good health. The chain carries TRBV18 and TRBJ2-7; the D is unclear. Sequencing used blood. The CDR3 spells CASSPGSGSHYEQYF. CDR3 sequence (DNA): TGTGCCAGCTCACCGGGTAGTGGTTCTCACTACGAGCAGTACTTC.